Shown below are 14 T cell receptor beta chains from a single sample sequenced in a study of cytomegalovirus exposure and HLA in healthy donors. PCR amplification relied on 60 Vbeta primers (plus 13 Jbeta primers). TCRdb keeps only in-frame clones here, not all; method: immunoSEQ multiplex PCR. The sample has roughly 120,000 clones; less than 75% are singletons. Sequencing was carried out using PBMCs. The receptor source for this set is a woman between 40 and 55 years old in good health and CMV-seronegative.

This chain connects TRBV7-9 to TRBJ2-1; 12 bases match TRBD2. The germline V gene has CDR1 SEHNR and CDR2 FQNEAQ (reference sequence). The J segment lost 8 bases and the V segment lost 2 bases, leaving 4 bases of the junction unmatched. The length of the CDR3 is 15 residues. DNA of the CDR3: TGTGCCAGCAGCTTATCTAGCGGGGGGGTAGATGAGCAGTTCTTC. This codes for CASSLSSGGVDEQFF.

The J gene is TRBJ2-7, the V gene TRBV11-3, with 7 positions matching TRBD1. Germline V gene lookup returns CDR1 SGHNT and CDR2 YENEEA. Germline trimming cut 8 bases from V and 6 bases from J; bases unmatched to any gene: 16. CDR3 length: 15 amino acids. The CDR3 here is CASARRPGQFSEQYF. CDR3 bases: TGTGCCAGCGCCAGACGACCGGGACAGTTCAGCGAGCAGTACTTC. The full variable domain, with the rest looked up from reference TRBV11-3 and TRBJ2-7, is EAGVVQSPRYKIIEKKQPVAFWCNPISGHNTLYWYLQNLGQGPELLIRYENEEAVDDSQLPKDRFSAERLKGVDSTLKIQPAELGDSAVYLCASARRPGQFSEQYFGPGTRLTVT.

The chain has TRBV7-2 and TRBJ2-7; the D gene is possibly TRBD1 (5 bases). This CDR3 is built from 13 residues. CDR1 is SGHTA, CDR2 FQGNSA, per germline. Trimming cost V 10 bases and J 2 bases, with 15 bases left between them. The CDR3 DNA reads as TGTGCCACCCAGGAAAGGGGTACCTACGAGCAGTACTTC. Translated: CATQERGTYEQYF.

The chain links TRBV7-7 to TRBJ2-1, with D perhaps matching TRBD2 (7 bases). This CDR3 comprises 16 residues. Germline V lookup: CDR1 SSHAT, CDR2 FNYEAQ (reference sequence). CDR3 sequence reads: CASSAGGGRTVDEQFF. In DNA, the CDR3 is TGTGCTAGCTCTGCCGGCGGGGGCCGTACTGTAGATGAGCAGTTCTTC.

This rearrangement joins TRBV6-5 to TRBJ1-5; D is possibly TRBD1 (6 bases). This CDR3 is built from 14 residues. In germline, CDR1 is MNHEY, CDR2 SVGAGI. V was clipped by 6 bases and J by 2 bases, with 11 bases between them. The CDR3 protein is CASRPYRGNQPQHF. CDR3 sequence (DNA): TGTGCCAGCAGGCCCTACAGGGGCAATCAGCCCCAGCATTTT.

V is TRBV6-1 and J is TRBJ2-4; D gene uncertain. Trimming pared 2 bases from V and 15 bases from J, leaving 14 bases between. The CDR3 has 12 residues. Germline CDR1 is MNHNS and CDR2 is SASEGT. This CDR3 is CASSEFSPLAYF. The CDR3 coding sequence is TGTGCCAGCAGTGAATTTAGCCCCTTAGCGTACTTC.

The chain employs TRBV7-3 and TRBJ2-1, with a tentative D call TRBD1 (7 bases). The CDR3 consists of 13 residues. In germline, CDR1 is SGHTA, CDR2 FQGTGA. Trimming removed 4 bases at V and 10 bases at J, with 14 bases between. The CDR3 sequence: CASSSHPGGEQFF. CDR3 DNA sequence: TGTGCCAGCAGCTCGCATCCAGGGGGGGAGCAGTTCTTC.

The chain links TRBV27 to TRBJ1-2, with D hard to call. Per the germline V gene, CDR1 is MNHEY and CDR2 is SMNVEV (reference sequence). This CDR3 region has 14 residues. Trimming left V 1 base short and J 4 bases short, with 10 bases between. CDR3 nucleotide sequence: TGTGCCAGCAGTTTATTTACAGCGGGCTATGGCTACACCTTC. It encodes CASSLFTAGYGYTF.

CDR3 nucleotide sequence: TGTGCCAGCAGCCGCCAACTAGCGGGAGTCACCTACAATGAGCAGTTCTTC. Protein product: CASSRQLAGVTYNEQFF. This chain uses TRBV4-2 with TRBJ2-1, with TRBD2 matching over 11 bases. Losses at the gene ends were 4 bases for V and 2 bases for J; bases not matched to a gene: 7. CDR1 and CDR2 from the germline V gene are LGHNA and YNFKEQ. This CDR3 comprises 17 residues.

The chain recombines TRBV4-2 with TRBJ1-6, with D unresolved. Germline-derived CDR1 and CDR2 are LGHNA and YNFKEQ. V was cut by 0 bases and J by 2 bases, with 11 bases left in between. The CDR3 loop spans 17 amino acids. In DNA form, the CDR3 reads TGTGCCAGCAGCCAAGATCTATTATTGGCCTATAATTCACCCCTCCACTTT. Its protein is CASSQDLLLAYNSPLHF.

This clone came up a few times. The genes are TRBV5-8 and TRBJ2-7, with 7 bases lining up with TRBD2. From germline, CDR1 is SGHTS and CDR2 YDEGEE. The ends lost 0 bases at V and 0 bases at J; junction bases unmatched: 3. This CDR3 has 15 amino acids. CDR3 loop: CASSLGLADSYEQYF. The CDR3, as DNA: TGTGCCAGCAGCTTGGGGCTAGCGGACTCCTACGAGCAGTACTTC.

The genes are TRBV7-8 and TRBJ1-1; D call uncertain. The germline gives CDR1 SGHVS, CDR2 FQNEAQ. This CDR3 region has 15 residues. Trimming took off 1 base at V and 1 base at J, with 10 bases between the two ends. The CDR3 DNA sequence: TGTGCCAGCAGCTTAGGATCGCAGGCGAACACTGAAGCTTTCTTT. Encoded protein: CASSLGSQANTEAFF.

This clone was detected a few times. V gene TRBV5-4 combines with J gene TRBJ1-1; 8 bases line up with TRBD1. V trimming: 4 bases; J trimming: 6 bases; junction bases outside the gene matches: 5. This CDR3 comprises 13 residues. CDR1 and CDR2 (germline): SGHNT, YYREEE (reference sequence). CDR3 region: CASSRSQGAEAFF. CDR3 coding DNA: TGTGCCAGCAGCCGATCACAGGGGGCTGAAGCTTTCTTT.

CDR3 sequence reads: CASSPQGGGADTQYF. In nucleotides, the CDR3 is TGCGCCAGCAGCCCCCAGGGCGGGGGGGCAGATACGCAGTATTTT. The genes are TRBV4-1 and TRBJ2-3, with TRBD2 matching over 9 bases. CDR1 is MGHRA, CDR2 YSYEKL, per germline. The CDR3 contains 15 residues. The V segment lost 4 bases and the J segment 4 bases; nucleotides outside the gene matches: 6.